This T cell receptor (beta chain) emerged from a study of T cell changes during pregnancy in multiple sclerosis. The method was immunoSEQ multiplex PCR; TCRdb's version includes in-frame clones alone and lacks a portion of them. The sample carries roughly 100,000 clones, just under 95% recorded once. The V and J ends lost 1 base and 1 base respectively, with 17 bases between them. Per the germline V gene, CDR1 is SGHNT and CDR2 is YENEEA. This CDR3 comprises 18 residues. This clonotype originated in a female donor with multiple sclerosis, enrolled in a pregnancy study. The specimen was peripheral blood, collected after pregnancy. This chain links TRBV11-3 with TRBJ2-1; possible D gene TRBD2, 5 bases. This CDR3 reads CASSLVASTAVSYNEQFF. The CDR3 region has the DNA TGTGCCAGCAGCTTAGTTGCCAGTACAGCGGTATCCTACAATGAGCAGTTCTTC.